This T cell receptor beta chain was identified during a study of CD8+CD57+ T cells in acquired aplastic anemia. This clonotype was counted at least ten times. Its target is not known. Trimming pared 2 bases from V and 1 base from J, leaving 18 bases between. Germline CDR1 SGHRS, CDR2 YFSETQ. This CDR3 comprises 17 residues. All patients picked for sequencing had shown, by flow cytometry, an expansion of CD8+CD57+ cells. None of the patients had been given any therapy when their blood was sampled. Notes on the study in general: CD8+ Simpson's diversity showed no significant patient-control difference. CD8+CD57+ cells from patients were less diverse than total CD4+ and CD8+ pools. Patients shared some 30 CD8+ CDR3 sequences with controls.

Profiles of TCR beta VDJ and CDR3 were generated from a genomic DNA template. TCRdb called the reads again in MiXCR, with one record for every CDR3 protein. The sample yields 15,000 to 20,000 distinct CDR3 sequences, less than 45% seen once. The clonotype comes from a human donor with aplastic anemia. The material sequenced was CD8+CD57+ T cells sorted from PBMCs. Sample subset: bead-enriched CD8+CD57+ effector memory T cells from SAA patients. The genes are TRBV5-1 and TRBJ1-1; possible D gene TRBD1, 5 bases. The CDR3 loop is CASSLLQGRYGNTEAFF. The DNA for the CDR3 is TGCGCCAGCAGCTTATTGCAGGGCAGATATGGGAACACTGAAGCTTTCTTT.